A selection of T cell receptor beta chains follows, all from one sample in a study of blood T cell repertoires in COVID-19. TCRdb's copy holds only in-frame clones and misses some; the assay was immunoSEQ multiplex PCR. The data show about 80,000 clones, with approximately 82% seen just once and about a fifth held by the top ten. The sequenced material came from peripheral blood. The receptors originated from a human donor in a cohort sampled during active COVID-19. The CDR3 runs from the conserved cysteine through the conserved F or W. The D gene is left open where the match is weak. Some rows mark clone size as missing; the rest say once, few, many or name a class of expanded clone.

j_call | v_call | clone_size | d_call | cdr3_nt | cdr3_aa
TRBJ1-5 | TRBV30 | few | TRBD1 | TGTGCCTGGAGCAGGGGGCAGGGGGGTCAGCCCCAGCATTTT | CAWSRGQGGQPQHF
TRBJ2-7 | TRBV21-1 | few | . | TGTGCCAGCAGCAAATTGGGGGGTAGCTCCTACGAGCAGTACTTC | CASSKLGGSSYEQYF
TRBJ1-3 | TRBV7-3 | . | . | TGTGCCAGCAGCTTAAACGCTTACTCGGGGGGAAACACCATATATTTT | CASSLNAYSGGNTIYF
TRBJ1-3 | TRBV12-3/TRBV12-4 | . | . | TGTGCCAGCGGAGGGGCAGGAAACACCATATATTTT | CASGGAGNTIYF
TRBJ2-3 | TRBV5-4 | once | TRBD2 | TGTGCCAGCAGCTTCGGACTAGCGGGGGGCCCTAGCACAGATACGCAGTATTTT | CASSFGLAGGPSTDTQYF
TRBJ1-3 | TRBV7-8 | . | TRBD1 | TGTGCCAGCAGCGCCGGACGACAGGGCTCTGGAAACACCATATATTTT | CASSAGRQGSGNTIYF
TRBJ2-4 | TRBV21-1 | . | . | TGTGCCAGCAGGGACAGGGCGTTACTGTTCAAAAACATTCAGTACTTC | CASRDRALLFKNIQYF
TRBJ2-5 | TRBV10-3 | . | . | TGTGCCATCAGTGTGGGCACTCAAGAGACCCAGTACTTC | CAISVGTQETQYF
TRBJ1-5 | TRBV2 | . | . | TGTGCCAGCACCGAGCGGGGGAGGACTCAGCCCCAGCATTTT | CASTERGRTQPQHF
TRBJ1-3 | TRBV6-5 | . | . | TGTGCCAGCAGTTACTCGGATGCCCGGCCCGCGGACACCATATATTTT | CASSYSDARPADTIYF
TRBJ2-7 | TRBV7-2 | . | TRBD2 | TGTGCCAGCAGCCCGACTAGCGGGGCCTCCTACGAGCAGTACTTC | CASSPTSGASYEQYF
TRBJ2-1 | TRBV19 | . | . | TGTGCCAGTAGTTTCGGGACACTCTCCTACAATGAGCAGTTCTTC | CASSFGTLSYNEQFF
TRBJ2-6 | TRBV3-1/TRBV3-2 | . | . | TGTGCCAGCAGTGTTTGGTGGGGCACTGGGGCCAACGTCCTGACTTTC | CASSVWWGTGANVLTF
TRBJ2-7 | TRBV15 | . | . | TGTGCCACCAGCCAGGATTTTTACGAGCAGTACTTC | CATSQDFYEQYF
TRBJ2-5 | TRBV3-1/TRBV3-2 | . | . | TGTGCCAGCAGCCAAGAGCAGGGTCCGACCGAAGGGACCCAGTACTTC | CASSQEQGPTEGTQYF
TRBJ1-4 | TRBV7-9 | . | . | TGTGCCAGCAGCTCAGGGGAATTGAGTGAAAAACTGTTTTTT | CASSSGELSEKLFF
TRBJ2-2 | TRBV12-5 | few | . | TGTGCTAGTGGCTTTACAGGGCAAACGAACACCGGGGAGCTGTTTTTT | CASGFTGQTNTGELFF
TRBJ2-3 | TRBV2 | . | . | TGTGCCAGCAGTGGAGACTCGTTATTCACAGATACGCAGTATTTT | CASSGDSLFTDTQYF
TRBJ1-5 | TRBV19 | . | . | TGTGCCAGTAGTGGGGGGGCGGGTCAGCCCCAGCATTTT | CASSGGAGQPQHF
TRBJ2-1 | TRBV30 | . | . | TGTGCCTGGTTGTCCATCCTAAGCCCTGCGGATGAGCAGTTCTTC | CAWLSILSPADEQFF
TRBJ1-1 | TRBV6-5 | . | . | TGTGCCAGCAGGCCGACAGGGAACACTGAAGCTTTCTTT | CASRPTGNTEAFF
TRBJ1-5 | TRBV2 | once | . | TGTGCCAGCAGCGCCCAGGGATCGGGCAATCAGCCCCAGCATTTT | CASSAQGSGNQPQHF
TRBJ1-2 | TRBV6-2/TRBV6-3 | few | TRBD1 | TGTGCCAGCAGCACCCCCGGACAGGGGGGTGGCTACACCTTC | CASSTPGQGGGYTF
TRBJ1-6 | TRBV4-1 | . | TRBD1 | TGCGCCAGCAGCCAAGACAGGGGGGACAGGGTCTCACCCCTCCACTTT | CASSQDRGDRVSPLHF
TRBJ2-7 | TRBV18 | . | TRBD2 | TGTGCCAGCTCACCAGACAGCGGGAGTGTGTACGAGCAGTACTTC | CASSPDSGSVYEQYF
TRBJ1-1 | TRBV3-1/TRBV3-2 | few | . | TGTGCCAGCAGCAGACAGGTAAACACTGAAGCTTTCTTT | CASSRQVNTEAFF
TRBJ1-5 | TRBV19 | many | . | TGTGCCAGCTCCAGGGAGGGCCGCAATCAGCCCCAGCATTTT | CASSREGRNQPQHF
TRBJ2-7 | TRBV4-2 | . | TRBD1 | TGTGCCAGCAGCCAAGCCGCGGGACAGGGGGGAACCTACGAGCAGTACTTC | CASSQAAGQGGTYEQYF
TRBJ2-5 | TRBV7-9 | . | TRBD2 | TGTGCCAGCAGCTTAGCAAGGACTAGCGGGGTAACCAAAGAGACCCAGTACTTC | CASSLARTSGVTKETQYF
TRBJ2-5 | TRBV28 | . | TRBD1 | TGTGCCAGCAGTTTACACGGGACAGGGCAAGAGACCCAGTACTTC | CASSLHGTGQETQYF
TRBJ1-4 | TRBV5-1 | once | . | TGCGCCAGCAGCTTGCGACCGTATACAGATAATGAAAAACTGTTTTTT | CASSLRPYTDNEKLFF
TRBJ1-1 | TRBV4-2 | . | . | TGTGCCAGCAGCCACCACACAGGGTTCACTGAAGCTTTCTTT | CASSHHTGFTEAFF
TRBJ2-7 | TRBV27 | . | . | TGTGCCACCTTCGACAGCCGCTACGAGCAGTACTTC | CATFDSRYEQYF
TRBJ2-1 | TRBV29-1 | . | . | TGCAGCGTTGTTGGGGCGGGGCACCCCACTGAGCAGTTCTTC | CSVVGAGHPTEQFF
TRBJ2-1 | TRBV11-2 | . | TRBD1 | TGTGCCAGCAGGAAGGGGGCTTCCTACAATGAGCAGTTCTTC | CASRKGASYNEQFF
TRBJ1-5 | TRBV6-5 | . | TRBD1 | TGTGCCAGCAGGCGGGACAGGGAGGGCAATCAGCCCCAGCATTTT | CASRRDREGNQPQHF
TRBJ2-7 | TRBV7-9 | . | . | TGTGCCAGCAGCTTTGCACAGGGAAGCGCCTACGAGCAGTACTTC | CASSFAQGSAYEQYF
TRBJ2-3 | TRBV6-5 | . | TRBD1 | TGTGCCAGCAAGGGACAGATCGTGGATACGCAGTATTTT | CASKGQIVDTQYF
TRBJ2-1 | TRBV28 | . | . | TGTGCCAGCAGTTTCGGAGCCTACAAATCTGGGCAGTTCTTC | CASSFGAYKSGQFF
TRBJ1-5 | TRBV28 | few | TRBD1 | TGTGCCAGCAGTCTCCCCCGGACAGGGGAGCCCCAGCATTTT | CASSLPRTGEPQHF
TRBJ2-3 | TRBV18 | . | TRBD1 | TGTGCCAGCTCACCCCGGGACAGTTACACAGATACGCAGTATTTT | CASSPRDSYTDTQYF
TRBJ1-4 | TRBV6-1 | . | TRBD1 | TGTGCCAGCAGTGAAACTCGGGACAGGGGGCGAGAAAAACTGTTTTTT | CASSETRDRGREKLFF
TRBJ1-1 | TRBV2 | . | . | TGTGCCAGCAGTGAGCCAGATATAAACACTGAAGCTTTCTTT | CASSEPDINTEAFF
TRBJ1-2 | TRBV7-6 | . | . | TGTGCCAGCAGCTTAGGGGCTTCCAGCTATGGCTACACCTTC | CASSLGASSYGYTF
TRBJ2-2 | TRBV5-1 | . | TRBD2 | TGCGCCAGCAGCCGAAGCGGGGGGGCGAACACCGGGGAGCTGTTTTTT | CASSRSGGANTGELFF
TRBJ1-2 | TRBV4-2 | few | . | TGTGCCAGCAGCCAAGTACCCTTAGATGGCTACACCTTC | CASSQVPLDGYTF
TRBJ1-5 | TRBV28 | once | TRBD1 | TGTGCCAGCAGCCCCGGGACAGACTCAAATCAGCCCCAGCATTTT | CASSPGTDSNQPQHF
TRBJ2-1 | TRBV29-1 | . | TRBD2 | TGCAGCGTCCCAGCCGCGGGTCTTAGCGGGGGCCTAGGGGATTACAATGAGCAGTTCTTC | CSVPAAGLSGGLGDYNEQFF